These 24 T cell receptor beta chains were sequenced from one sample in a study of blood T cell repertoires in COVID-19. Clones were read by immunoSEQ multiplex PCR, and TCRdb kept only the in-frame ones, dropping some. Among a few hundred thousand clones listed, about 85% were seen once. Sequencing was done on a sample of peripheral blood. Receptors originate from a woman between 18 and 29 years old with acute or convalescent COVID-19.

This clone was seen a few times. The chain has TRBV10-3 and TRBJ1-1; 7 nucleotides line up with TRBD1. The CDR3 is 14 residues long. Trimming took 6 bases from V and 6 from J; bases not matched to a gene: 10. Germline CDR1 ENHRY, CDR2 SYGVKD. CDR3 nucleotide sequence: TGTGCCATCAGGGCTGAACAGGGGAGGTCTGAAGCTTTCTTT. It yields the protein CAIRAEQGRSEAFF.

As to this clone: Other DNA sequences from this sample encode an identical CDR3 as well. The V and J genes are TRBV12-5 and TRBJ2-1; D gene uncertain. The ends were cut back, 9 bases at V and 3 bases at J, with 15 bases in the middle. CDR3 length: 14 amino acids. The germline gives CDR1 LGHNT, CDR2 FRNRAP. CDR3 sequence: CASADLAYYNEQFF. Written as DNA, the CDR3 is TGTGCTAGCGCGGATTTAGCATACTACAATGAGCAGTTCTTC.

The chain links TRBV3-1 (or the pseudogene TRBV3-2) to TRBJ2-1; D perhaps matches TRBD2 (6 bases). The germline CDR1 and CDR2 sequences are LGHDT and YNNKEL (reference sequence). The CDR3 is 17 amino acids. Trimming took 4 bases from V and 4 from J, leaving 20 bases between them. The CDR3 DNA follows: TGTGCCAGCAGCCGGGAAGGAGCGGGCCATACTTACAATGAGCAGTTCTTC. Amino acids: CASSREGAGHTYNEQFF.

This chain connects TRBV12-3 or TRBV12-4 to TRBJ1-2, with 7 nucleotides matching TRBD1. The CDR3 extends over 11 amino acids. V shed 6 bases and J 8 bases; nucleotides not matched to a gene: 3. CDR3 region: CASSQDRGYTF. In DNA, the CDR3 is TGTGCCAGCAGCCAGGACAGGGGCTACACCTTC.

The rearrangement uses TRBV5-8 and TRBJ2-5, with 10 bases aligning to TRBD2. The CDR3 consists of 15 residues. The germline V gene has CDR1 SGHTS and CDR2 YDEGEE. Trimming removed 2 bases from V and 5 bases from J; junction bases left unmatched: 6. The CDR3, as DNA: TGTGCCAGCAGCTTAGCGGGAGGGCTATGGGAGACCCAGTACTTC. As protein: CASSLAGGLWETQYF.

This chain uses TRBV15 with TRBJ1-5; maybe TRBD1 (5 bases). CDR3 size: 16 residues. The V and J ends lost 0 bases and 3 bases respectively, with 12 bases between them. Germline V gene data show CDR1 as LNHNV and CDR2 as YYDKDF (reference sequence). DNA for the CDR3: TGTGCCACCAGCAGAGAATACAGGTCAGACAATCAGCCCCAGCATTTT. It translates to CATSREYRSDNQPQHF.

The V call is TRBV7-9, the J call TRBJ1-1, with 7 bases lining up with TRBD1. The V segment lost 3 bases and the J segment 3 bases; nucleotides outside the gene matches: 19. CDR3 length: 19 residues. Germline lookup yields CDR1 SEHNR and CDR2 FQNEAQ (reference sequence). The CDR3 sequence: CASSFVPPFPIDRDTEAFF. The CDR3 DNA sequence: TGTGCCAGCAGCTTTGTTCCGCCGTTTCCAATCGACAGGGACACTGAAGCTTTCTTT.

The chain uses TRBV9 and TRBJ1-2; D remains unclear. This CDR3 contains 15 residues. Germline V gene sequence: CDR1 SGDLS, CDR2 YYNGEE. V lost 3 bases and J lost 6, with 18 bases in between. The DNA of the CDR3 is TGTGCCAGCAGCGCAATGATGGGTGGGGAGGATGGCTACACCTTC. Translated: CASSAMMGGEDGYTF.

The chain joins TRBV3-1 (or the pseudogene TRBV3-2) to TRBJ1-1; possibly TRBD1 for D (5 bases). CDR1 and CDR2 (germline): LGHDT, YNNKEL (reference sequence). The V end lost 6 bases, the J end lost 6 bases, and 20 bases lay between the germline ends. This CDR3 is 15 amino acids long. The CDR3 loop is CASSYLRGGLAEAFF. CDR3 DNA sequence: TGTGCCAGCAGTTACTTGAGGGGAGGGTTAGCTGAAGCTTTCTTT.

Concerning this clone itself: The same CDR3 also results from other DNA sequences found in this sample. The chain combines TRBV30 with TRBJ1-3, with D uncertain. From germline, CDR1 is GTSNPN and CDR2 SVGIG (reference sequence). The V end lost 0 bases, the J end lost 4 bases, and 4 bases lay between the germline ends. The CDR3 has 12 residues. The CDR3 spells CAWSVSGNTIYF. For the CDR3, the DNA is TGTGCCTGGAGTGTATCGGGAAACACCATATATTTT.

The rearrangement uses TRBV3-1 (or the pseudogene TRBV3-2) and TRBJ2-5, with 10 bases identical to TRBD1. There are 14 residues in the CDR3. Per the germline V gene, CDR1 is LGHDT and CDR2 is YNNKEL (reference sequence). Germline trimming cut 5 bases from V and 9 bases from J; bases unmatched to any gene: 9. CDR3 sequence (DNA): TGTGCCAGCAGCGCGGGACAGGGGACAGGGGCCCAGTACTTC. Translating it yields CASSAGQGTGAQYF.

The chain recombines TRBV28 with TRBJ1-1; D is uncertain. The CDR3 length is 14 residues. The V end was cut by 1 base, the J end by 5 bases, with 11 bases between. The germline gives CDR1 MDHEN, CDR2 SYDVKM. As DNA, the CDR3 is TGTGCCAGCAGTTTATCCGGGGTCATTACTGAAGCTTTCTTT. Translated, it gives CASSLSGVITEAFF.

The chain links TRBV2 to TRBJ2-5; D is unresolved. V lost 2 bases and J lost 2, with 9 bases in between. The CDR3 contains 14 residues. Germline lookup yields CDR1 SNHLY and CDR2 FYNNEI. The DNA for the CDR3 is TGTGCCAGCAGTGAATTGGCTCAACAAGAGACCCAGTACTTC. As protein: CASSELAQQETQYF.

This clone was recorded a few times. The V and J genes are TRBV30 and TRBJ2-6; D unresolved. Between the trimmed V and J ends, which lost 6 bases and 1 base, there was a span of 4 bases. There are 12 residues in the CDR3. CDR1 is GTSNPN and CDR2 is SVGIG in the germline V gene (reference sequence). CDR3 protein: CACVSGANVLTF. The CDR3 coding sequence is TGTGCCTGTGTATCTGGGGCCAACGTCCTGACTTTC.

This sequence joins TRBV13 and TRBJ1-2; 7 positions agree with TRBD1. The CDR3 has 17 amino acids. Unmatched junction bases numbered 15, after V lost 4 bases and J lost 4 bases. Germline-derived CDR1 and CDR2 are PRHDT and FYEKMQ (reference sequence). Here the CDR3 DNA reads TGTGCCAGCAGCTCGACGGGGAAACAGGGGCCTCTCTATGGCTACACCTTC. The encoded protein is CASSSTGKQGPLYGYTF.

The chain joins TRBV5-1 to TRBJ1-1; D is ambiguous. The ends were cut back, 4 bases at V and 4 bases at J, with 11 bases in the middle. The CDR3 length is 13 residues. Germline lookup yields CDR1 SGHRS and CDR2 YFSETQ. DNA for the CDR3: TGCGCCAGCAGCATGGGGAGATCCACTGAAGCTTTCTTT. Amino acid sequence: CASSMGRSTEAFF.

Only one count was recorded for this clone. This chain connects TRBV27 to TRBJ1-5, with a possible D match to TRBD1 (6 bases). V lost 6 bases, J lost 7 bases, and 16 bases lay in between. Germline V lookup: CDR1 MNHEY, CDR2 SMNVEV (reference sequence). The CDR3 length is 14 residues. The CDR3 region has the DNA TGTGCCAGCAGGGATACAGGGTCCAGGCAGCCCCAGCATTTT. The encoded protein is CASRDTGSRQPQHF.

The genes are TRBV19 and TRBJ1-4; D gene ambiguous. Trimming left V 6 bases short and J 5 bases short, with 10 bases between. CDR3 length equals 13 residues. Looked up from germline, CDR1 is LNHDA and CDR2 is SQIVND (reference sequence). DNA of the CDR3: TGTGCCAGTAGCCCGGGAACAAATGAAAAACTGTTTTTT. This translates into CASSPGTNEKLFF.

The chain is built from TRBV18 and TRBJ1-1; D call uncertain. Trimming shortened V by 3 bases and J by 5 bases, and 13 bases separated the two germline ends. The CDR3 runs to 14 residues. Germline assignment: CDR1 KGHSH and CDR2 LQKENI. The CDR3 loop is CASSPDGIGTEAFF. The CDR3 DNA reads TGTGCCAGCTCACCGGACGGGATAGGGACTGAAGCTTTCTTT.

The V gene is TRBV6-1, the J gene TRBJ2-7; 8 bases are a match to TRBD1. With V trimmed by 2 bases and J by 2 bases, 2 bases remained unmatched. CDR3 size: 14 residues. The germline gives CDR1 MNHNS, CDR2 SASEGT. CDR3 sequence (DNA): TGTGCCAGCAGTGAAACAGGGGGGCCCTACGAGCAGTACTTC. It encodes CASSETGGPYEQYF.

The chain couples TRBV5-4 to TRBJ2-7; 9 nucleotides line up with TRBD2. The V and J ends lost 2 bases and 0 bases, in that order; junction bases with no gene match: 3. In germline, CDR1 is SGHNT, CDR2 YYREEE (reference sequence). The CDR3 runs to 15 residues. CDR3 nucleotides: TGTGCCAGCAGCTTCGCGGGAGGGCCCTCCTACGAGCAGTACTTC. It specifies CASSFAGGPSYEQYF.

With regard to this clone: Within the sample, other DNA sequences also encode this same CDR3. The V call is TRBV6-5, the J call TRBJ1-1; tentative D call: TRBD1 (6 bases). The CDR3 is 14 residues long. Germline CDR1 is MNHEY and CDR2 is SVGAGI. V was clipped by 6 bases and J by 3 bases, with 14 bases between them. The CDR3 reads CASSRQGRDTEAFF. CDR3 DNA sequence: TGTGCCAGCAGCCGCCAGGGGCGGGACACTGAAGCTTTCTTT.

V gene TRBV7-9 combines with J gene TRBJ2-2, with 11 bases identical to TRBD2. The CDR3 runs to 16 residues. V was clipped by 4 bases and J by 5 bases; unmatched bases: 6. From germline, CDR1 is SEHNR and CDR2 FQNEAQ (reference sequence). In nucleotides, the CDR3 is TGTGCCAGCAGCTCCGTAGCGGGAGGGCCAACCGGGGAGCTGTTTTTT. It yields the protein CASSSVAGGPTGELFF.

This chain uses TRBV19 with TRBJ2-7, with 10 bases lining up with TRBD1. CDR3 size: 13 residues. V was pared by 6 bases and J by 6 bases, with 5 bases of the junction left unmatched. Germline CDR1 and CDR2: LNHDA and SQIVND (reference sequence). CDR3 bases: TGTGCCAGTAGGTGGGACAGGGGCATCGAGCAGTACTTC. As protein: CASRWDRGIEQYF.